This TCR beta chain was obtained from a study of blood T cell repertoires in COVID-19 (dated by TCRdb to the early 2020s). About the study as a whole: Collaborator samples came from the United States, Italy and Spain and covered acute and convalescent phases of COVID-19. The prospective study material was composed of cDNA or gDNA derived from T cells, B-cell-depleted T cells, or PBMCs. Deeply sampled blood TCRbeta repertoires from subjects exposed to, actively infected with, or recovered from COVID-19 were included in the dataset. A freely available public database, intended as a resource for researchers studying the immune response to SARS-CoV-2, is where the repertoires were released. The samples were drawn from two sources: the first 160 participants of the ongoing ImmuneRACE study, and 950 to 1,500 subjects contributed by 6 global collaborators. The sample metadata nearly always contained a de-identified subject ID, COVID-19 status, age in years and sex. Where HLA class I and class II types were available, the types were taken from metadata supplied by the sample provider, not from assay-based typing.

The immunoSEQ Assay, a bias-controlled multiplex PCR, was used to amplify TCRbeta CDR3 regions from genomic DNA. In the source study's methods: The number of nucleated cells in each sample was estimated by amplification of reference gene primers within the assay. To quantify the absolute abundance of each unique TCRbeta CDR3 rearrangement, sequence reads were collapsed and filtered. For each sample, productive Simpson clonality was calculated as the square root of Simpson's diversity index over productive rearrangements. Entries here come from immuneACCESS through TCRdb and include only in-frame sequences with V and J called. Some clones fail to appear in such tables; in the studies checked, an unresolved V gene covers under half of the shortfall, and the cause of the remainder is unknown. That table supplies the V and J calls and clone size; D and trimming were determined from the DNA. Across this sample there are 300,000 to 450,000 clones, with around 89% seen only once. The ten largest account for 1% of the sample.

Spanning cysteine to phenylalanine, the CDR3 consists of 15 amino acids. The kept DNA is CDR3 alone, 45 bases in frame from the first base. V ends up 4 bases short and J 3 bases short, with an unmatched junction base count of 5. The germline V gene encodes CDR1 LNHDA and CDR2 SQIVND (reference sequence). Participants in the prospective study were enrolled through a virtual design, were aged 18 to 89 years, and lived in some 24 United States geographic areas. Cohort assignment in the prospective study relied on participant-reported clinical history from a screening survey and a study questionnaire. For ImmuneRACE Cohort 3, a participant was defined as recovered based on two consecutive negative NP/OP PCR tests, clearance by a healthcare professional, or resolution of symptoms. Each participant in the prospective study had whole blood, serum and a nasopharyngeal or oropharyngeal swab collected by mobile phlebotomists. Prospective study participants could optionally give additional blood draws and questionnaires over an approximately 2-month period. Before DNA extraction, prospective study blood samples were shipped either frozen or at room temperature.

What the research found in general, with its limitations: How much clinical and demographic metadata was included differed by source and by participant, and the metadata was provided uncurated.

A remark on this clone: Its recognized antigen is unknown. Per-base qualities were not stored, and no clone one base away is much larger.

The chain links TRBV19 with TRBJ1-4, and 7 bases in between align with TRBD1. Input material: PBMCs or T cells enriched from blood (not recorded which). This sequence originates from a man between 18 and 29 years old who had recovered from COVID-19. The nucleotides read TGTGCCAGTAGTAGGTGGGACAGTTCTAATGAAAAACTGTTTTTT. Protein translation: CASSRWDSSNEKLFF.